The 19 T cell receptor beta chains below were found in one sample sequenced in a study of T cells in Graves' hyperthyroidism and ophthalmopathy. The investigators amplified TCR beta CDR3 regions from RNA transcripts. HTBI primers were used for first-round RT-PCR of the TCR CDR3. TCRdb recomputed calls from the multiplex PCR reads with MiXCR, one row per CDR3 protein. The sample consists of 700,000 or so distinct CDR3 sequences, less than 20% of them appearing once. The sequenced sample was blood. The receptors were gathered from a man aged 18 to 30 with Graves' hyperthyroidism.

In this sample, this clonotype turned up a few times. This CDR3 is CASSFSGLVGYGYTF. In DNA form, the CDR3 reads TGTGCCAGCAGCTTCAGTGGGCTGGTTGGCTATGGCTACACCTTC. The V and J genes are TRBV9 and TRBJ1-2; no clear D. V was shortened by 4 bases and J by 4 bases, with 17 bases between the two germline ends. The CDR3 is 15 amino acids. Germline loops: CDR1 SGDLS, CDR2 YYNGEE.

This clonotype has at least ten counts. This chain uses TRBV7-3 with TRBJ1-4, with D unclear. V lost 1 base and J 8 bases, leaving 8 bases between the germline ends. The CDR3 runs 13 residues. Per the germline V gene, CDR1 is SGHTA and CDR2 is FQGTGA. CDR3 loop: CASSLSPEEKLFF. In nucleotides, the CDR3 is TGTGCCAGCAGCTTAAGTCCAGAGGAAAAACTGTTTTTT.

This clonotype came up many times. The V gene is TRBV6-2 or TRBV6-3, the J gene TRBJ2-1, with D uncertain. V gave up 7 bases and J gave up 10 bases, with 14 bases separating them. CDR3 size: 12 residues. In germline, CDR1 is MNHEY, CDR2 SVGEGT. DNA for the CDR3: TGTGCCAGCAAATCCCCAGCGAGGGAGCAGTTCTTC. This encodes CASKSPAREQFF.

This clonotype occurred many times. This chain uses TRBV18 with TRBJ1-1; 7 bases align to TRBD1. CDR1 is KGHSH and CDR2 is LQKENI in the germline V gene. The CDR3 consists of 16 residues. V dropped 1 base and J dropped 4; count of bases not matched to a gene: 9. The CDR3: CASSPRPTGEGTEAFF. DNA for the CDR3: TGTGCCAGCTCACCACGACCAACAGGGGAGGGCACTGAAGCTTTCTTT.

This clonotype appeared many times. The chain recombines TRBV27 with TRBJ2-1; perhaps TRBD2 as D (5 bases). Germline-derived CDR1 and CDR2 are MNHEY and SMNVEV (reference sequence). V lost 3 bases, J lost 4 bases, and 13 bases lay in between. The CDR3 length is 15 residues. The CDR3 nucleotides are TGTGCCAGCAGTTTGTCGTCTGGGGAGTACAATGAGCAGTTCTTC. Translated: CASSLSSGEYNEQFF.

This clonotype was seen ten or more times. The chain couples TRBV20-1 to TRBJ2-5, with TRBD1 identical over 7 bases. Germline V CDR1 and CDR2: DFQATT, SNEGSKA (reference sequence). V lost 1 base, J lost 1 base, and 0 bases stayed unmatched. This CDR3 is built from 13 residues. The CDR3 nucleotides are TGCAGTGCTAGAGGGACAGGCCAAGAGACCCAGTACTTC. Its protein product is CSARGTGQETQYF.

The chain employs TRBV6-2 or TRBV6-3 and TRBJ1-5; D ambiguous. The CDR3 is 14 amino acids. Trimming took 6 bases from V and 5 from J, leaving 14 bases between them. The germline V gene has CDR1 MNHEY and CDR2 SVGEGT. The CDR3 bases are TGTGCCAGCAGCAACGGTCACCCCGATCAGCCCCAGCATTTT. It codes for CASSNGHPDQPQHF.

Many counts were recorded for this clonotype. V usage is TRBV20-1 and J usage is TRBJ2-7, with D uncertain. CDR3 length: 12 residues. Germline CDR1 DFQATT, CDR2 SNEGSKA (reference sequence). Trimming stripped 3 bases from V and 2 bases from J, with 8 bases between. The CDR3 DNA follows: TGCAGTGCTAGCGGGCCAACCTACGAGCAGTACTTC. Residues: CSASGPTYEQYF.

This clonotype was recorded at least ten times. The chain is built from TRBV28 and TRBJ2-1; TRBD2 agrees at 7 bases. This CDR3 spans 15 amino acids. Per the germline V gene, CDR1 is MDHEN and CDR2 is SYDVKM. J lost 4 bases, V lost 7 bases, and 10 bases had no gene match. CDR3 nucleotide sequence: TGTGCCAGCATGACCGGACTAGTAGAATACAATGAGCAGTTCTTC. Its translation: CASMTGLVEYNEQFF.

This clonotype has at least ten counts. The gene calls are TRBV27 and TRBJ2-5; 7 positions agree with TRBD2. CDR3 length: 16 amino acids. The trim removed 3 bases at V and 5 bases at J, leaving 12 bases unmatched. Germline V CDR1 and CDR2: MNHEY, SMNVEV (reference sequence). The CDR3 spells CASSFGQGGWGETQYF. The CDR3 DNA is TGTGCCAGCAGTTTCGGCCAGGGAGGGTGGGGGGAGACCCAGTACTTC.

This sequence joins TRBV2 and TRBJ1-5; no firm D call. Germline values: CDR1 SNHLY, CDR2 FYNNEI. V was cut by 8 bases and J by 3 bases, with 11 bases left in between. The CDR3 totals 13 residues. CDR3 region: CASGGRNNQPQHF. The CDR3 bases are TGTGCCAGCGGAGGACGGAACAATCAGCCCCAGCATTTT.

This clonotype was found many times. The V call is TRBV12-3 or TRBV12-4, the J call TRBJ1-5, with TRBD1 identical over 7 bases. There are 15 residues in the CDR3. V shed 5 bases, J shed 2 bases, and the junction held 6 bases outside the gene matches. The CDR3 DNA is TGTGCCAGCAGTCAGGCTGGGACAGGCAATCAGCCCCAGCATTTT. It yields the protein CASSQAGTGNQPQHF.

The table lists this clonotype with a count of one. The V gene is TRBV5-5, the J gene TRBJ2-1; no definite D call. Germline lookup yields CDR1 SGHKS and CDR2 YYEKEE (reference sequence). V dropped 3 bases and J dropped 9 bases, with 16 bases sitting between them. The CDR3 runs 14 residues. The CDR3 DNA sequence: TGTGCCAGCAGCTGGATACGAGTAGCAGCTGAGCAGTTCTTC. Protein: CASSWIRVAAEQFF.

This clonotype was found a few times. The CDR3 DNA reads TGTGCCAGCAGCTCACCGCCAGTAGGACTAGCGGAACAAGAGACCCAGTACTTC. It encodes CASSSPPVGLAEQETQYF. The gene calls are TRBV9 and TRBJ2-5; 10 positions agree with TRBD2. V trimming: 4 bases; J trimming: 2 bases; junction bases outside the gene matches: 14. From germline, CDR1 is SGDLS and CDR2 YYNGEE. This CDR3 region has 18 residues.

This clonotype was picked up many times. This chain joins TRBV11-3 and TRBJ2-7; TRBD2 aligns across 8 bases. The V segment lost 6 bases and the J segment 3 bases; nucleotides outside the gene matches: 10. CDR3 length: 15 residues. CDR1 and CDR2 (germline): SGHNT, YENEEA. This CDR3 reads CASRIPGGANYEQYF. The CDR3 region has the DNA TGTGCCAGCAGGATCCCGGGGGGGGCTAACTACGAGCAGTACTTC.

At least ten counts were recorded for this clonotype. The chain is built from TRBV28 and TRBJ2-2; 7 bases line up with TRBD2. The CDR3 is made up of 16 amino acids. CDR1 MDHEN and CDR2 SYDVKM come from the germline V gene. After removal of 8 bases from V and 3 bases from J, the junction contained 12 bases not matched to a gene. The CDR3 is CASSRGAGLDTGELFF. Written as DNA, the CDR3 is TGTGCCAGCTCCCGCGGAGCGGGACTGGACACCGGGGAGCTGTTTTTT.

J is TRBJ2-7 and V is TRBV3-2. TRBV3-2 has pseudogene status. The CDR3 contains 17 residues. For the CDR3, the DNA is TGTGCCAGCAGCCAAGATCTTAGGACAGCTGGGGCCTACGAGCAGTACTTC. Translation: CASSQDLRTAGAYEQYF.

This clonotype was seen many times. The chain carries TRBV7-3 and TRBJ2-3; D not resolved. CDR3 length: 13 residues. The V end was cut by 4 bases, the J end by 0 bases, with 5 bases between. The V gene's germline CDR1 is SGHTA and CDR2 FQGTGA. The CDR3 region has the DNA TGTGCCAGCAGCTCCTCTAGCACAGATACGCAGTATTTT. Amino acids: CASSSSSTDTQYF.

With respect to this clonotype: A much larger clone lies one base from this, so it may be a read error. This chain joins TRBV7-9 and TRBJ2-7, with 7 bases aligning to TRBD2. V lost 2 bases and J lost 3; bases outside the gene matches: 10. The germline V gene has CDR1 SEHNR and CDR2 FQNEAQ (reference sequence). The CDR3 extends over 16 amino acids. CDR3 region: CASSLSFASGYYEQYF. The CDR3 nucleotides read TGTGCCAGCAGCTTATCCTTTGCTAGCGGATACTACGAGCAGTACTTC.